The 15 T cell receptor beta chains given below trace back to one sample, sequenced in a study of blood T cell repertoires in COVID-19 (dated by TCRdb to about 2020). Library creation used the immunoSEQ multiplex PCR assay. Not all clones reach the TCRdb copy of this immuneACCESS table, which keeps in-frame sequences only. Checked studies attribute under half of the gap to unresolved V genes and leave the rest unexplained. This sample holds some 250,000 clones; about 80% were observed only once. About 15% of the sample is held by the ten biggest clonotypes. Sequencing was performed on PBMCs or T cells enriched from blood (not recorded which). The receptors were sampled from a man between 35 and 55 years old who had recovered from COVID-19.

The V gene is TRBV30, the J gene TRBJ1-4, with D tentatively TRBD1 (6 bases). V dropped 1 base and J dropped 8 bases, with 11 bases sitting between them. The CDR3 is made up of 13 amino acids. The V gene's germline CDR1 is GTSNPN and CDR2 SVGIG (reference sequence). The CDR3 region is CAWSAGVGEKLFF. In nucleotides, the CDR3 is TGTGCCTGGAGTGCAGGGGTGGGAGAAAAACTGTTTTTT.

The rearrangement uses TRBV27 and TRBJ1-5; perhaps TRBD1 as D (6 bases). With 5 bases removed from V and 2 bases from J, the gap between germline ends came to 13 bases. Germline CDR1 is MNHEY and CDR2 is SMNVEV (reference sequence). The CDR3 totals 15 residues. The CDR3 coding sequence is TGTGCCAGCAGTCAAAATCCAGGGGGCAATCAGCCCCAGCATTTT. It is translated as CASSQNPGGNQPQHF.

The rearrangement links TRBV5-8 to TRBJ2-7; 7 bases agree with TRBD2. The CDR3 is 15 amino acids. V lost 3 bases, J lost 3 bases, and 9 bases stayed unmatched. Germline V gene lookup returns CDR1 SGHTS and CDR2 YDEGEE. Written as DNA, the CDR3 is TGTGCCAGCAGCTGGGGGGGTGGCCCCCTCTACGAGCAGTACTTC. Amino acid sequence: CASSWGGGPLYEQYF.

V gene TRBV27 combines with J gene TRBJ2-1; TRBD2 aligns across 11 bases. The V gene's germline CDR1 is MNHEY and CDR2 SMNVEV (reference sequence). This CDR3 contains 16 residues. Trimming removed 7 bases from V and 7 bases from J; junction bases left unmatched: 12. Here the CDR3 DNA reads TGTGCCAGCATGCCCCCACTAGCGGGAGCCCGTAATGAGCAGTTCTTC. This codes for CASMPPLAGARNEQFF.

This sequence joins TRBV3-1 (or the pseudogene TRBV3-2) and TRBJ2-1; the D gene is possibly TRBD1 (5 bases). Trimming left V 0 bases short and J 7 bases short, with 10 bases between. The CDR3 spans 14 residues. Germline CDR1 and CDR2: LGHDT and YNNKEL (reference sequence). Written as DNA, the CDR3 is TGTGCCAGCAGCCAAGATGGGGCCGATAATGAGCAGTTCTTC. Protein product: CASSQDGADNEQFF.

The rearrangement links TRBV27 to TRBJ1-2, with 7 bases that match TRBD1. The CDR3 covers 13 residues. After removal of 1 base from V and 5 bases from J, the junction contained 1 base not matched to a gene. CDR1 and CDR2 (germline): MNHEY, SMNVEV (reference sequence). The CDR3: CASSLYRGYGYTF. The CDR3 nucleotides are TGTGCCAGCAGTTTATACAGGGGATATGGCTACACCTTC.

The gene calls are TRBV6-5 and TRBJ2-5, with 9 positions matching TRBD2. Germline V gene lookup returns CDR1 MNHEY and CDR2 SVGAGI. V trimming: 6 bases; J trimming: 2 bases; junction bases outside the gene matches: 7. The CDR3 is 15 amino acids. The CDR3 reads CASSPGLAMQETQYF. The CDR3 bases are TGTGCCAGCAGCCCCGGACTAGCGATGCAAGAGACCCAGTACTTC.

The rearrangement joins TRBV5-1 to TRBJ2-1; 10 bases match TRBD1. The CDR3 consists of 13 residues. V trimming: 5 bases; J trimming: 8 bases; junction bases outside the gene matches: 4. The germline V gene encodes CDR1 SGHRS and CDR2 YFSETQ. Here the CDR3 reads CASSRGTGDEQFF. In DNA, the CDR3 is TGCGCCAGCAGTCGGGGGACAGGGGATGAGCAGTTCTTC.

This sequence joins TRBV6-1 and TRBJ1-6; D gene ambiguous. Trimming took off 2 bases at V and 7 bases at J, with 9 bases between the two ends. This CDR3 is built from 14 residues. Looked up from germline, CDR1 is MNHNS and CDR2 is SASEGT. CDR3: CASSELPGNSPLHF. The DNA for the CDR3 is TGTGCCAGCAGTGAACTCCCGGGGAATTCACCCCTCCACTTT.

V is TRBV30 and J is TRBJ2-5; 12 bases align to TRBD2. The junction had 3 bases not matched to a gene; V was cut back by 0 bases and J by 1 base. The CDR3 is made up of 16 amino acids. The germline CDR1 and CDR2 sequences are GTSNPN and SVGIG (reference sequence). The CDR3 region is CAWSVATSGGQETQYF. The CDR3 bases are TGTGCCTGGAGTGTAGCGACTAGCGGGGGCCAAGAGACCCAGTACTTC.

The genes are TRBV29-1 and TRBJ2-1, with TRBD1 matching 7 bases. V lost 6 bases, J lost 2 bases, and 7 bases stayed unmatched. Germline lookup yields CDR1 SQVTM and CDR2 ANQGSEA. This CDR3 has 14 residues. The CDR3 reads CSVWDSPTYNEQFF. For the CDR3, the DNA is TGCAGCGTCTGGGACAGCCCCACCTACAATGAGCAGTTCTTC.

This rearrangement joins TRBV28 to TRBJ2-3; no clear D gene. CDR3 length: 13 amino acids. Germline V gives CDR1 MDHEN, CDR2 SYDVKM. Trimming pared 5 bases from V and 6 bases from J, leaving 12 bases between. CDR3: CASSPPGRDTQYF. Written as DNA, the CDR3 is TGTGCCAGCAGTCCGCCAGGTCGGGATACGCAGTATTTT.

This chain links TRBV6-6 with TRBJ2-7, with TRBD2 as a possible D gene (5 bases). The germline CDR1 and CDR2 sequences are MNHNY and SVGAGI (reference sequence). Trimming shortened V by 2 bases and J by 5 bases, and 7 bases separated the two germline ends. CDR3 length: 12 residues. The CDR3: CASSYPGDEQYF. The CDR3 DNA follows: TGTGCCAGCAGTTACCCCGGGGACGAGCAGTACTTC.

In its sample, this clone was seen a few times. V usage is TRBV9 and J usage is TRBJ1-2; D is ambiguous. The CDR3 sequence is 12 residues long. Deletions cut 5 bases from V and 1 base from J, with 6 bases between. The germline gives CDR1 SGDLS, CDR2 YYNGEE. The CDR3 DNA follows: TGTGCCAGCAGAGAGAGTAACTATGGCTACACCTTC. Its translation is CASRESNYGYTF.

This clone has only one observation. This rearrangement joins TRBV7-6 to TRBJ2-5, with D possibly being TRBD2 (5 bases). CDR1 is SGHVS and CDR2 is FNYEAQ in the germline V gene. Between the trimmed V and J ends, which lost 3 bases and 5 bases, there was a span of 22 bases. The CDR3 runs 17 residues. CDR3: CASSFSGGRTTGETQYF. The CDR3 DNA reads as TGTGCCAGCAGCTTTAGTGGAGGACGGACCACCGGGGAGACCCAGTACTTC.